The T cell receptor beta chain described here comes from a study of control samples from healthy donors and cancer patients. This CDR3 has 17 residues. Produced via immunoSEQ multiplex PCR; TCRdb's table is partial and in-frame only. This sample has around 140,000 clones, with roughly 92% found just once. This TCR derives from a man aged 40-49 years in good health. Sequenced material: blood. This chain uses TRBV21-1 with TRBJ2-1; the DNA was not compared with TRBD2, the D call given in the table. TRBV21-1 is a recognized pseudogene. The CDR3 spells CASSKSRRGLAGNEQFF. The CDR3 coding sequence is TGTGCCAGCAGCAAGTCGAGAAGGGGACTAGCGGGAAATGAGCAGTTCTTC.